This T cell receptor beta chain was sequenced in a study of Ad26.COV2.S vaccination and SARS-CoV-2 variants. The assay was immunoSEQ multiplex PCR, and TCRdb's table has in-frame clones only and misses some. The data show more than 120,000 clones, about nine tenths seen once. The CDR3 is made up of 15 amino acids. Germline loops: CDR1 SGHTS, CDR2 YDEGEE. V lost 2 bases and J 3 bases, leaving 15 bases between the germline ends. Specimen: peripheral blood, collected after recovery from COVID-19. The chain couples TRBV5-8 to TRBJ2-7; a possible D gene is TRBD2 (5 bases). The sequence was obtained from a human donor who had recovered from COVID-19. The CDR3 DNA reads TGTGCCAGCAGCTTTTTTGGAACGGAGGACTACGAGCAGTACTTC. Amino acids: CASSFFGTEDYEQYF.